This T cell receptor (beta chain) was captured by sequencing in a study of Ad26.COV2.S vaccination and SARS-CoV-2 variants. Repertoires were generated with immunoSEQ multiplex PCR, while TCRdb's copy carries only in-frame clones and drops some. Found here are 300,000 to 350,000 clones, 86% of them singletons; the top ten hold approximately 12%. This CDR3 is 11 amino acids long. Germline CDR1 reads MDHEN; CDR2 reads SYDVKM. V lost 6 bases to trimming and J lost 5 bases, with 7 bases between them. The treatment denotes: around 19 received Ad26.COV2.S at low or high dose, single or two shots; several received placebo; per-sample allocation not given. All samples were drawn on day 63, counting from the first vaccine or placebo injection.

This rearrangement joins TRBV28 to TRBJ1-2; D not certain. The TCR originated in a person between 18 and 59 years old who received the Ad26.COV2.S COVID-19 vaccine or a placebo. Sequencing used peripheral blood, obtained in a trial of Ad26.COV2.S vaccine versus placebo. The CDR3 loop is CASRAEYGYTF. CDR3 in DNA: TGTGCCAGCAGGGCAGAATATGGCTACACCTTC.